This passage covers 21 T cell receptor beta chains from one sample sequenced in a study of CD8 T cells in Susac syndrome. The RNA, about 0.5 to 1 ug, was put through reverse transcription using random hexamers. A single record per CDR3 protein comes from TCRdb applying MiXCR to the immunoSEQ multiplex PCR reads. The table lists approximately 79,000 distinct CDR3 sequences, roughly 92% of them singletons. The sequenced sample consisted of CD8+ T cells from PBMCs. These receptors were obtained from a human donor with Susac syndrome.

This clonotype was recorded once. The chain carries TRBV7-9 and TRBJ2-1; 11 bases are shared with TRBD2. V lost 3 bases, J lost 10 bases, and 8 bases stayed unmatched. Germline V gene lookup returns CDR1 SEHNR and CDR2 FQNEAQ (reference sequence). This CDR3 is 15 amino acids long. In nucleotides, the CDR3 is TGTGCCAGCAGCTTGCCCGGGACTAGCGGTATCGAGCAGTTCTTC. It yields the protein CASSLPGTSGIEQFF. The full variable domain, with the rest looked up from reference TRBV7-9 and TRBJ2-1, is DTGVSQNPRHKITKRGQNVTFRCDPISEHNRLYWYRQTLGQGPEFLTYFQNEAQLEKSRLLSDRFSAERPKGSFSTLEIQRTEQGDSAMYLCASSLPGTSGIEQFFGPGTRLTVL.

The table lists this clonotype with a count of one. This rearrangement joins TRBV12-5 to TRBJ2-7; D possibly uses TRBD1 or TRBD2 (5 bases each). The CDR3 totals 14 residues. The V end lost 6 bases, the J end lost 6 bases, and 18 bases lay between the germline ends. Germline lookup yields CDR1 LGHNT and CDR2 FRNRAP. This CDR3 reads CASGTGTVPVEQYF. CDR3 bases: TGTGCTAGTGGCACCGGGACCGTCCCCGTCGAGCAGTACTTC. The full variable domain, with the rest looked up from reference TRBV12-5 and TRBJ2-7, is DARVTQTPRHKVTEMGQEVTMRCQPILGHNTVFWYRQTMMQGLELLAYFRNRAPLDDSGMPKDRFSAEMPDATLATLKIQPSEPRDSAVYFCASGTGTVPVEQYFGPGTRLTVT.

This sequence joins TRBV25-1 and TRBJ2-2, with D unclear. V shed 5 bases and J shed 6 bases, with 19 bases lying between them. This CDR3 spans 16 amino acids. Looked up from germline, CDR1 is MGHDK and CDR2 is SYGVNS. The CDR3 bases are TGTGCCAGCAGTCCCCTCCCGGGCCCCACCGCCGGGGAGCTGTTTTTT. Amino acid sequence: CASSPLPGPTAGELFF.

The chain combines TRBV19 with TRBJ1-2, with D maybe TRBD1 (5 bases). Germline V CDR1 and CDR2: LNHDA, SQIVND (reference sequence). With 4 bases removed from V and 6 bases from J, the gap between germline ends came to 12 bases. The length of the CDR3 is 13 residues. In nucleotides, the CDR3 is TGTGCCAGTAGTACTCACAGGAGGAATGGCTACACCTTC. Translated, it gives CASSTHRRNGYTF.

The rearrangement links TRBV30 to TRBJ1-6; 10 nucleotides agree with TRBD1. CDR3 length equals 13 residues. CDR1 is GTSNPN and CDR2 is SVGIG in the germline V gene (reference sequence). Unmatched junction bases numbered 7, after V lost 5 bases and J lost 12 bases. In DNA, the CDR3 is TGTGCCTGGGGGAGGGACAGGGGACGACCCCTCCACTTT. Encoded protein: CAWGRDRGRPLHF. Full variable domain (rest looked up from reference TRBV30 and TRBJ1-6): SQTIHQWPATLVQPVGSPLSLECTVEGTSNPNLYWYRQAAGRGLQLLFYSVGIGQISSEVPQNLSASRPQDRQFILSSKKLLLSDSGFYLCAWGRDRGRPLHFGNGTRLTVT.

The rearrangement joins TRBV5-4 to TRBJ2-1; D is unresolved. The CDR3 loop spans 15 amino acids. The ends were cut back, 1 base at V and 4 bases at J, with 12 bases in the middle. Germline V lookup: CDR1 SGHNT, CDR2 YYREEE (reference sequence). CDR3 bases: TGTGCCAGCAGCTTGACGGGCCTGGGGTACAATGAGCAGTTCTTC. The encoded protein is CASSLTGLGYNEQFF.

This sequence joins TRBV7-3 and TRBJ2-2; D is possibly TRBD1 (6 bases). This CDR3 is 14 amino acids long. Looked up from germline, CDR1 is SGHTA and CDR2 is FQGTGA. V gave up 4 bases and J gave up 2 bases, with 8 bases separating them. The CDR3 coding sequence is TGTGCCAGCAGCTCAGGGGTTAACACCGGGGAGCTGTTTTTT. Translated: CASSSGVNTGELFF. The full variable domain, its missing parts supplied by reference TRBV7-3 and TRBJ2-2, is GAGVSQTPSNKVTEKGKYVELRCDPISGHTALYWYRQSLGQGPEFLIYFQGTGAADDSGLPNDRFFAVRPEGSVSTLKIQRTERGDSAVYLCASSSGVNTGELFFGEGSRLTVL.

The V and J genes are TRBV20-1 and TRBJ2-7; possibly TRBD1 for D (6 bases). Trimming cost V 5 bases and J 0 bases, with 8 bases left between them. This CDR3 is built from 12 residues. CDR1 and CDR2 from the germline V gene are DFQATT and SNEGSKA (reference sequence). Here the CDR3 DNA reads TGCAGTGCTGAGGACAGCTCCTACGAGCAGTACTTC. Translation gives CSAEDSSYEQYF.

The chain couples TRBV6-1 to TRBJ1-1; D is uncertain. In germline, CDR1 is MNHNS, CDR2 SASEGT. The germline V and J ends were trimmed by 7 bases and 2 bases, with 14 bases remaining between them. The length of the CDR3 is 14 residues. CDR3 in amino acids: CASNIISGNTEAFF. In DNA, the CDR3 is TGTGCCAGCAATATAATCTCGGGAAACACTGAAGCTTTCTTT.

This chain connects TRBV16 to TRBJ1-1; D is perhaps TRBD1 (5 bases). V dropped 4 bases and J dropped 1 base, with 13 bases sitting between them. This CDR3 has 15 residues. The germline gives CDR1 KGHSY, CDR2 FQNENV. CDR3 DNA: TGTGCCAGCAGCCTCCCGGGAGGGGAGAACACTGAAGCTTTCTTT. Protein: CASSLPGGENTEAFF.

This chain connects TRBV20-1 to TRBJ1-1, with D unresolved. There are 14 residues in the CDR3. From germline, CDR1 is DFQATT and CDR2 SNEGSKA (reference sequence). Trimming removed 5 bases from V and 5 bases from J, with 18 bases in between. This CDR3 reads CSAPGVALGTEAFF. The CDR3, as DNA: TGCAGTGCTCCTGGTGTAGCCTTAGGGACTGAAGCTTTCTTT.

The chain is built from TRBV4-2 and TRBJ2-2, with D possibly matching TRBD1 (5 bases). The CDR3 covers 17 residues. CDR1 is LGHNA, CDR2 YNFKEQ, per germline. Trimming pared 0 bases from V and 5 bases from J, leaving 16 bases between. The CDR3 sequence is CASSQESRVGRTGELFF. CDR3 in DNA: TGTGCCAGCAGCCAAGAGTCCCGGGTGGGGCGGACCGGGGAGCTGTTTTTT.

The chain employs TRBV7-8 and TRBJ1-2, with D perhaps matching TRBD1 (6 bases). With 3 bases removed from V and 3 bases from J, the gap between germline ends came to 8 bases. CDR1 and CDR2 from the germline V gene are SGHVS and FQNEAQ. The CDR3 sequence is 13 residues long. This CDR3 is CASSFAGDYGYTF. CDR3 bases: TGTGCCAGCAGCTTCGCAGGGGACTATGGCTACACCTTC. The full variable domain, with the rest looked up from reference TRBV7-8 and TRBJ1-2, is GAGVSQSPRYKVAKRGQDVALRCDPISGHVSLFWYQQALGQGPEFLTYFQNEAQLDKSGLPSDRFFAERPEGSVSTLKIQRTQQEDSAVYLCASSFAGDYGYTFGSGTRLTVV.

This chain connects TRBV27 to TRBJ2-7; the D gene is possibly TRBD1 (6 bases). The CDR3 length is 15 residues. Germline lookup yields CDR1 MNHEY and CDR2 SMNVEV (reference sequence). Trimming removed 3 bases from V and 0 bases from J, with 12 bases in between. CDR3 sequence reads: CASSFLRTDSYEQYF. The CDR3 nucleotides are TGTGCCAGCAGTTTTCTGAGGACAGACTCCTACGAGCAGTACTTC.

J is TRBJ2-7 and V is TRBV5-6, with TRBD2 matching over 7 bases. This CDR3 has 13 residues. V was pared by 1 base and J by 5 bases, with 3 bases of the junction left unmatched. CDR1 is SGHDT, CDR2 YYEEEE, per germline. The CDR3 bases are TGTGCCAGCAGCTTGCGGGGGGTGGACGAGCAGTACTTC. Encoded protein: CASSLRGVDEQYF. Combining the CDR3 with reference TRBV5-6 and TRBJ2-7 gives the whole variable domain DAGVTQSPTHLIKTRGQQVTLRCSPKSGHDTVSWYQQALGQGPQFIFQYYEEEERQRGNFPDRFSGHQFPNYSSELNVNALLLGDSALYLCASSLRGVDEQYFGPGTRLTVT.

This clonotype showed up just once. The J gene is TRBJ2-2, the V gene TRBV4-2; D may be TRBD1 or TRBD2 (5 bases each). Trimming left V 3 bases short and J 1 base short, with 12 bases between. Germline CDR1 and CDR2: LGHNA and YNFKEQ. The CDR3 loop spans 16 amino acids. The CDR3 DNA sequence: TGTGCCAGCAGCCAGCCGGGACGGCTGAACACCGGGGAGCTGTTTTTT. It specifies CASSQPGRLNTGELFF.

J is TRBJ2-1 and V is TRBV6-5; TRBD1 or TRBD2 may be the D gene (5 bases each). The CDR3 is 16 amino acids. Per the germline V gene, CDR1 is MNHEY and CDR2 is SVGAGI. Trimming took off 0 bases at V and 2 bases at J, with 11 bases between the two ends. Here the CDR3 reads CASSYSGDGPYNEQFF. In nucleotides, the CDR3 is TGTGCCAGCAGTTACTCTGGGGACGGCCCCTACAATGAGCAGTTCTTC.

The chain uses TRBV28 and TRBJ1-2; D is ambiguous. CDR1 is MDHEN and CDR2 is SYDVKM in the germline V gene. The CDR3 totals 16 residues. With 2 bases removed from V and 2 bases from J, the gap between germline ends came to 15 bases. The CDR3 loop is CASSLRSGGRNYGYTF. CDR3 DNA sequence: TGTGCCAGCAGTTTAAGGTCGGGTGGGCGGAACTATGGCTACACCTTC.

CDR3 residues: CASSYISGRDEQFF. For the CDR3, the DNA is TGTGCCAGCAGTTACATCTCGGGAAGGGATGAGCAGTTCTTC. The chain links TRBV6-5 to TRBJ2-1; tentative D call: TRBD2 (5 bases). The germline gives CDR1 MNHEY, CDR2 SVGAGI. Trimming stripped 2 bases from V and 8 bases from J, with 13 bases between. The CDR3 is made up of 14 amino acids.

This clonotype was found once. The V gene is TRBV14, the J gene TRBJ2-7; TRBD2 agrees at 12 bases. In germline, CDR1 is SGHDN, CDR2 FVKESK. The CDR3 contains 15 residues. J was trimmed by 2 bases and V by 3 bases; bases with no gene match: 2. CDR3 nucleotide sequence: TGTGCCAGCAGCCACGGACTAGCGGGACCCTACGAGCAGTACTTC. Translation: CASSHGLAGPYEQYF.

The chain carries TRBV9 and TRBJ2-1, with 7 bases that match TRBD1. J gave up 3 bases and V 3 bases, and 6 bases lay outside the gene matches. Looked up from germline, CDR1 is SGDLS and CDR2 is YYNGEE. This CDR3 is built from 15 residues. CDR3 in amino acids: CASSGQGPNYNEQFF. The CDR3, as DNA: TGTGCCAGCAGCGGACAGGGCCCTAACTACAATGAGCAGTTCTTC.